The 28 T cell receptor beta chains given below trace back to one sample, sequenced in a study of lung T cells in sarcoidosis with Löfgren's syndrome. TCRdb used MiXCR to reprocess the reads, holding one entry per CDR3 protein. The table has roughly 63,000 distinct CDR3 sequences, over 20% seen once; the top ten hold about 2.2%. Sequencing was done on a sample of CD4+ T cells from PBMCs. Every receptor here comes from a human donor with sarcoidosis (Löfgren's syndrome or another form), or a control subject (not recorded which).

The V gene is TRBV10-3, the J gene TRBJ1-1; 7 bases agree with TRBD1. V shed 3 bases and J 5 bases; nucleotides not matched to a gene: 3. The CDR3 loop spans 13 amino acids. CDR1 ENHRY and CDR2 SYGVKD come from the germline V gene. The chain's CDR3 is CAISDRGRTEAFF. The CDR3 DNA follows: TGTGCCATCAGTGACAGGGGGAGAACTGAAGCTTTCTTT.

Note on this clonotype: A much larger clone is a single base away; this may be a read error. This rearrangement joins TRBV12-3 or TRBV12-4 to TRBJ2-1; no reliable D call. The CDR3 runs 13 residues. V was clipped by 3 bases and J by 7 bases, with 10 bases between them. This chain's CDR3 is CASSFISGNEQFF. Here the CDR3 DNA reads TGTGCCAGCAGTTTTATCAGTGGTAATGAGCAGTTCTTC.

This clonotype was seen more than once but under ten times. The chain is built from TRBV29-1 and TRBJ2-3; D ambiguous. Germline CDR1 SQVTM, CDR2 ANQGSEA. V was trimmed by 4 bases and J by 2 bases, leaving 4 bases between them. CDR3 length: 11 residues. The CDR3 spells CSVGDTDTQYF. CDR3 sequence (DNA): TGCAGCGTTGGTGACACAGATACGCAGTATTTT.

Many counts were recorded for this clonotype. The chain links TRBV20-1 to TRBJ2-1; D not resolved. The V gene lost 1 base and the J gene lost 6 bases, with 1 base spanning the gap. This CDR3 region has 10 residues. Per the germline V gene, CDR1 is DFQATT and CDR2 is SNEGSKA (reference sequence). The CDR3 sequence is CSARANEQFF. The DNA of the CDR3 is TGCAGTGCTAGAGCCAATGAGCAGTTCTTC.

Many counts were recorded for this clonotype. V and J are TRBV27 and TRBJ1-6, with D possibly TRBD1 on 5 matching bases. The length of the CDR3 is 15 residues. The germline V and J ends were trimmed by 2 bases and 12 bases, with 17 bases remaining between them. CDR1 is MNHEY, CDR2 SMNVEV, per germline (reference sequence). CDR3 coding DNA: TGTGCCAGCAGTTTAGAGGGGTTAACCCTGGGACCCCTCCACTTT. Encoded protein: CASSLEGLTLGPLHF.

This clonotype was detected ten times or more. The J gene is TRBJ2-5, the V gene TRBV25-1; no reliable D call. Germline V lookup: CDR1 MGHDK, CDR2 SYGVNS. The CDR3 totals 15 residues. Trimming shortened V by 1 base and J by 1 base, and 10 bases separated the two germline ends. The CDR3 DNA reads as TGTGCCAGCAGTGAATCAGACGGATTCCAAGAGACCCAGTACTTC. It is translated as CASSESDGFQETQYF.

This clonotype was seen only a few times. The CDR3 is CASSPPNGETQYF. The CDR3 DNA reads as TGTGCCAGCAGCCCTCCCAACGGGGAGACCCAGTACTTC. The gene calls are TRBV7-8 and TRBJ2-5; D remains ambiguous. This CDR3 has 13 residues. Per germline, CDR1 SGHVS and CDR2 FQNEAQ. The ends were cut back, 5 bases at V and 5 bases at J, with 12 bases in the middle.

This clonotype was counted a few times. The rearrangement uses TRBV4-2 and TRBJ1-5; maybe TRBD1 (5 bases). V was shortened by 0 bases and J by 5 bases, with 11 bases between the two germline ends. This CDR3 spans 15 amino acids. The germline CDR1 and CDR2 sequences are LGHNA and YNFKEQ. The CDR3 spells CASSQDSQGDQPQHF. The CDR3 bases are TGTGCCAGCAGCCAAGATTCCCAGGGTGATCAGCCCCAGCATTTT.

This clonotype came up many times. The chain couples TRBV7-6 to TRBJ2-5; D is unresolved. The CDR3 is 12 residues long. Germline loops: CDR1 SGHVS, CDR2 FNYEAQ. Trimming took 1 base from V and 4 from J, leaving 4 bases between them. Here the CDR3 reads CASSLVRETQYF. The CDR3, as DNA: TGTGCCAGCAGCTTAGTGCGAGAGACCCAGTACTTC.

At least ten counts were recorded for this clonotype. This sequence joins TRBV10-3 and TRBJ1-2; a possible D gene is TRBD1 (5 bases). The CDR3 is made up of 18 amino acids. V was pared by 6 bases and J by 1 base, with 24 bases between. Per germline, CDR1 ENHRY and CDR2 SYGVKD. CDR3 in amino acids: CAIRRRDPWARFNYGYTF. As DNA, the CDR3 is TGTGCCATCAGGAGGCGGGACCCCTGGGCCAGATTTAACTATGGCTACACCTTC.

V is TRBV10-3 and J is TRBJ2-5; D might be TRBD1 (6 bases). The CDR3 has 13 amino acids. The V end lost 2 bases, the J end lost 4 bases, and 8 bases lay between the germline ends. Germline V gene sequence: CDR1 ENHRY, CDR2 SYGVKD. The CDR3 here is CAISEQGRETQYF. The CDR3, as DNA: TGTGCCATCAGTGAGCAGGGGCGAGAGACCCAGTACTTC.

This clonotype was counted only a few times. V and J are TRBV2 and TRBJ1-2; a possible D gene is TRBD1 (5 bases). CDR1 SNHLY and CDR2 FYNNEI come from the germline V gene. CDR3 length: 12 amino acids. V was shortened by 7 bases and J by 4 bases, with 10 bases between the two germline ends. CDR3 residues: CASTPGLYGYTF. The CDR3 coding sequence is TGTGCCAGCACCCCGGGACTCTATGGCTACACCTTC.

This clonotype was counted ten times or more. The chain joins TRBV12-3 or TRBV12-4 to TRBJ1-3; D call uncertain. The length of the CDR3 is 12 residues. Deletions cut 7 bases from V and 2 bases from J, with 6 bases between. The CDR3 here is CASNMAGNTIYF. The CDR3 bases are TGTGCCAGCAACATGGCTGGAAACACCATATATTTT.

The J gene is TRBJ2-2, the V gene TRBV11-2; TRBD2 is a possible D gene (6 bases). The CDR3 contains 15 residues. V was pared by 5 bases and J by 0 bases, with 10 bases between. Germline V CDR1 and CDR2: SGHAT, FQNNGV. CDR3 DNA sequence: TGTGCCAGCAGCACTGGCGGGGCGAACACCGGGGAGCTGTTTTTT. The encoded protein is CASSTGGANTGELFF.

The V call is TRBV12-5, the J call TRBJ2-1; D might be TRBD2 (6 bases). V was shortened by 1 base and J by 6 bases, with 19 bases between the two germline ends. Germline V gene data show CDR1 as LGHNT and CDR2 as FRNRAP. The CDR3 spans 17 residues. The CDR3 here is CASGLGTSSANSNEQFF. In DNA, the CDR3 is TGTGCTAGTGGTTTGGGTACGTCTAGCGCAAACTCCAATGAGCAGTTCTTC. Supplemented by reference TRBV12-5 and TRBJ2-1, the full variable domain reads DARVTQTPRHKVTEMGQEVTMRCQPILGHNTVFWYRQTMMQGLELLAYFRNRAPLDDSGMPKDRFSAEMPDATLATLKIQPSEPRDSAVYFCASGLGTSSANSNEQFFGPGTRLTVL.

Note on this clonotype: A single base separates this from a much larger clone, so it may be a read error. The genes are TRBV20-1 and TRBJ2-3; D may be TRBD1 (5 bases). The CDR3 contains 14 residues. V gave up 6 bases and J gave up 0 bases, with 13 bases separating them. Germline V gives CDR1 DFQATT, CDR2 SNEGSKA (reference sequence). CDR3 residues: CSAGRQLSTDTQYF. CDR3 sequence (DNA): TGCAGTGCGGGAAGACAGCTTAGCACAGATACGCAGTATTTT.

This clonotype was recorded at least ten times. The chain carries TRBV20-1 and TRBJ2-4; a weak D match, TRBD2 (6 bases). The CDR3 runs 16 residues. Germline V gene lookup returns CDR1 DFQATT and CDR2 SNEGSKA (reference sequence). Trimming took off 0 bases at V and 2 bases at J, with 14 bases between the two ends. Written as DNA, the CDR3 is TGCAGTGCTAGAGATGGGGGGTTGATGTCCAAAAACATTCAGTACTTC. This codes for CSARDGGLMSKNIQYF.

This clonotype was detected many times. V usage is TRBV12-5 and J usage is TRBJ2-1, with D perhaps given as TRBD1 or TRBD2 (5 bases each). The V gene lost 2 bases and the J gene lost 10 bases, with 9 bases spanning the gap. In germline, CDR1 is LGHNT, CDR2 FRNRAP. The CDR3 consists of 12 residues. CDR3 bases: TGTGCTAGTGGTTTGTTCGGGACGGAGCAGTTCTTC. Protein product: CASGLFGTEQFF.

This clonotype has only a few counts. Written as DNA, the CDR3 is TGTGCCAGCAGCCGGGACAGGGGTTCCGGGGCCAACGTCCTGACTTTC. It encodes CASSRDRGSGANVLTF. The V gene is TRBV2, the J gene TRBJ2-6, with 10 positions matching TRBD1. The ends lost 6 bases at V and 4 bases at J; junction bases unmatched: 6. CDR3 length: 16 residues. The germline V gene encodes CDR1 SNHLY and CDR2 FYNNEI.

Ten or more counts support this clonotype. The V and J genes are TRBV2 and TRBJ2-3; 11 bases fit TRBD1. In germline, CDR1 is SNHLY, CDR2 FYNNEI. This CDR3 region has 15 residues. J lost 5 bases, V lost 6 bases, and 7 bases had no gene match. CDR3 bases: TGTGCCAGCAGGACTGGACAGGGGGCAAAAGATACGCAGTATTTT. It yields the protein CASRTGQGAKDTQYF.

The rearrangement uses TRBV3-1 and TRBJ2-3; D gene unclear. Germline V CDR1 and CDR2: LGHDT, YNNKEL (reference sequence). V was pared by 1 base and J by 5 bases, with 10 bases between. This CDR3 has 14 amino acids. Written as DNA, the CDR3 is TGTGCCAGCAGCCAAGTTTCGGCAGTAGATACGCAGTATTTT. Its translation is CASSQVSAVDTQYF.

The rearrangement links TRBV12-3 or TRBV12-4 to TRBJ2-5; possible D gene TRBD2, 5 bases. Trimming removed 5 bases at V and 2 bases at J, with 9 bases between. The CDR3 is made up of 13 amino acids. CDR3 bases: TGTGCCAGCAGTCCAGCGGTTCAAGAGACCCAGTACTTC. This sequence encodes CASSPAVQETQYF.

Remarks on this clonotype: Because it lacks the conserved phenylalanine or tryptophan at the end, this CDR3 is likely a read error. The chain uses TRBV20-1 and TRBJ1-1; D not certain. Germline-derived CDR1 and CDR2 are DFQATT and SNEGSKA (reference sequence). This CDR3 has 14 residues. V lost 1 base and J 1 base, leaving 10 bases between the germline ends. The CDR3: CSARGVIGNTEAFL. Here the CDR3 DNA reads TGCAGTGCTAGAGGGGTAATCGGGAACACTGAAGCTTTCCTT.

A word on this clonotype: A much more abundant neighbour one base away suggests this may be a read error. This chain uses TRBV7-9 with TRBJ2-3; D ambiguous. The CDR3 spans 17 residues. Germline lookup yields CDR1 SEHNR and CDR2 FQNEAQ (reference sequence). CDR3 region: CASSLEVMGKGTDTPYF. CDR3 nucleotides: TGTGCCAGCAGCTTAGAGGTCATGGGAAAGGGCACAGATACGCCGTATTTT.

This clonotype was detected only a few times. The rearrangement links TRBV29-1 to TRBJ2-3; 11 bases map to TRBD2. Germline CDR1 reads SQVTM; CDR2 reads ANQGSEA. V gave up 3 bases and J gave up 4 bases; unmatched junction bases: 6. The CDR3 runs 15 residues. The CDR3 spells CSVDQLAGVPDTQYF. The CDR3 nucleotides are TGCAGCGTTGACCAACTAGCGGGAGTGCCAGATACGCAGTATTTT.

This clonotype was recorded many times. This sequence joins TRBV2 and TRBJ2-1; TRBD2 aligns across 9 bases. Germline CDR1 is SNHLY and CDR2 is FYNNEI. This CDR3 has 15 residues. V gave up 2 bases and J gave up 3 bases; unmatched junction bases: 2. CDR3: CASSESSGSYNEQFF. Here the CDR3 DNA reads TGTGCCAGCAGTGAAAGTAGCGGGAGCTACAATGAGCAGTTCTTC.

This clonotype was found many times. The V and J genes are TRBV7-9 and TRBJ2-4; 8 bases align to TRBD1. J lost 13 bases, V lost 3 bases, and 5 bases had no gene match. This CDR3 comprises 12 residues. CDR1 SEHNR and CDR2 FQNEAQ come from the germline V gene (reference sequence). The CDR3 spells CASSLGQEAQYF. The CDR3 DNA reads as TGTGCCAGCAGCTTGGGACAGGAGGCGCAGTACTTC. Full variable domain (missing parts from reference TRBV7-9 and TRBJ2-4): DTGVSQNPRHKITKRGQNVTFRCDPISEHNRLYWYRQTLGQGPEFLTYFQNEAQLEKSRLLSDRFSAERPKGSFSTLEIQRTEQGDSAMYLCASSLGQEAQYFGAGTRLSVL.

About this clonotype: A much larger clone is a single base away; this may be a read error. The chain is built from TRBV20-1 and TRBJ1-4; D may be TRBD1 (6 bases). The CDR3 loop spans 14 amino acids. V gave up 3 bases and J gave up 9 bases, with 17 bases separating them. The germline V gene has CDR1 DFQATT and CDR2 SNEGSKA (reference sequence). The CDR3 nucleotides read TGCAGTGCTAGTATGGGCCAGGGGAATAAAAAACTGTTTTTT. Translation gives CSASMGQGNKKLFF.